Listed below are T cell receptor beta chains from one sample, sequenced in a study of blood T cell repertoires in COVID-19. The table came from immunoSEQ multiplex PCR; TCRdb's copy has only in-frame clones and leaves some out. The data contain roughly 200,000 clones, approximately 88% of them singletons. Sequencing input: peripheral blood. The receptors derive from a man aged 35 to 55 with acute or convalescent COVID-19. Both conserved end residues are part of each CDR3. A D gene is named only where the DNA matches it firmly. Clone size is shown for a subset of rows, as once, few, many or a class of expanded clone.

cdr3_aa	cdr3_nt	clone_size	j_call	v_call	d_call
CASSRGQSMGTEAFF	TGTGCCAGTAGTAGGGGACAGTCAATGGGGACTGAAGCTTTCTTT	once	TRBJ1-1	TRBV19	TRBD1
CAWTLGSVWYF	TGTGCCTGGACCTTAGGGAGTGTTTGGTACTTC	few	TRBJ2-7	TRBV30	NA
CASSPGWRQFF	TGTGCCAGCTCACCAGGCTGGAGGCAGTTCTTC	once	TRBJ2-1	TRBV18	NA
CASSPPSLNTEAFF	TGTGCCAGCTCACCACCGAGTCTGAACACTGAAGCTTTCTTT	once	TRBJ1-1	TRBV18	NA
CASSEQGGDTEAFF	TGTGCCAGCAGTGAACAGGGTGGGGACACTGAAGCTTTCTTT	NA	TRBJ1-1	TRBV2	NA
CASNAGPGRGNEKLFF	TGTGCCAGTAATGCAGGGCCCGGTAGAGGTAATGAAAAACTGTTTTTT	NA	TRBJ1-4	TRBV19	NA
CASHLAENTEAFF	TGCGCCAGCCACCTGGCAGAGAACACTGAAGCTTTCTTT	few	TRBJ1-1	TRBV5-1	NA
CASSRQGFTEAFF	TGTGCCAGCAGCCGACAGGGGTTCACTGAAGCTTTCTTT	NA	TRBJ1-1	TRBV2	TRBD1
CASSPQRATGELFF	TGTGCCAGCAGCCCCCAGCGGGCCACCGGGGAGCTGTTTTTT	NA	TRBJ2-2	TRBV3-1/TRBV3-2	NA
CASSRTGINSPLHF	TGTGCCAGCAGCCGTACAGGGATTAATTCACCCCTCCACTTT	NA	TRBJ1-6	TRBV27	NA
CATSSGADRQETQYF	TGTGCCACCAGCAGTGGCGCAGACAGGCAGGAGACCCAGTACTTC	NA	TRBJ2-5	TRBV15	NA
CASSLSRVAGTNEQFF	TGTGCCAGCAGCTTAAGTCGAGTAGCGGGGACCAATGAGCAGTTCTTC	NA	TRBJ2-1	TRBV7-9	TRBD2
CASSMGLSTDTQYF	TGTGCCAGTAGTATGGGACTTTCCACAGATACGCAGTATTTT	NA	TRBJ2-3	TRBV19	NA
CASSREYSSGNTIYF	TGTGCCAGTAGCCGGGAGTACAGCTCTGGAAACACCATATATTTT	NA	TRBJ1-3	TRBV5-8	NA
CASSEEQADTQYF	TGTGCCAGCAGTGAAGAGCAGGCAGATACGCAGTATTTT	once	TRBJ2-3	TRBV2	NA
CASTTATGQVTF	TGTGCCAGCACCACCGCGACAGGGCAGGTCACCTTC	NA	TRBJ1-2	TRBV6-5	TRBD1
CATRNLAGELTGELFF	TGTGCCACACGTAATCTAGCAGGGGAATTGACCGGGGAGCTGTTTTTT	NA	TRBJ2-2	TRBV27	NA
CASSSGTGSTEKLFF	TGCGCCAGCAGCTCTGGGACAGGGTCTACTGAAAAACTGTTTTTT	once	TRBJ1-4	TRBV5-1	TRBD1
CASSPLGGVTHEQYF	TGTGCCAGCAGCCCCTTAGGGGGGGTGACCCACGAGCAGTACTTC	few	TRBJ2-7	TRBV7-8	NA
CASSEGTGTNYGYTF	TGTGCCAGCTCAGAGGGGACAGGGACTAACTATGGCTACACCTTC	NA	TRBJ1-2	TRBV18	TRBD1
CASSVGDPGAGTEAFF	TGTGCCAGCAGCGTAGGAGATCCGGGCGCGGGCACTGAAGCTTTCTTT	NA	TRBJ1-1	TRBV9	NA
CASPSLAGGPNEQFF	TGTGCCAGTCCGTCTCTAGCGGGAGGGCCCAATGAGCAGTTCTTC	NA	TRBJ2-1	TRBV19	TRBD2
CASSQGVNQPQHF	TGTGCCAGCAGTCAGGGGGTGAATCAGCCCCAGCATTTT	NA	TRBJ1-5	TRBV6-6	TRBD1
CASSPLAGATYNEQFF	TGCGCCAGCAGCCCCCTAGCGGGAGCCACCTACAATGAGCAGTTCTTC	NA	TRBJ2-1	TRBV4-1	TRBD2
CATAGLAGFIPGPYNEQFF	TGTGCCACGGCGGGACTAGCGGGATTCATTCCGGGGCCTTACAATGAGCAGTTCTTC	NA	TRBJ2-1	TRBV19	TRBD2
CASSFMTGEDGYTF	TGCGCCAGCAGCTTTATGACAGGGGAGGATGGCTACACCTTC	NA	TRBJ1-2	TRBV5-1	TRBD1
CASSLSAYVMNTEAFF	TGTGCCAGCAGCTTATCAGCGTACGTAATGAACACTGAAGCTTTCTTT	NA	TRBJ1-1	TRBV7-2	NA
CSAKEGPYEQYF	TGCAGCGCAAAGGAGGGGCCCTACGAGCAGTACTTC	NA	TRBJ2-7	TRBV29-1	NA
CASSQDPASQNEQYF	TGCGCCAGCAGCCAAGACCCAGCGTCTCAAAACGAGCAGTACTTC	NA	TRBJ2-7	TRBV4-3	NA
CASSLGGSMGNEQFF	TGTGCCAGCAGCTTAGGAGGGAGTATGGGCAATGAGCAGTTCTTC	NA	TRBJ2-1	TRBV11-3	NA
CAIRERVLYEQYF	TGTGCCATCAGGGAACGGGTCCTCTACGAGCAGTACTTC	NA	TRBJ2-7	TRBV10-3	NA
CASSPRTGGVSNEKLFF	TGTGCCAGCAGTCCCCGGACAGGGGGTGTTTCTAATGAAAAACTGTTTTTT	NA	TRBJ1-4	TRBV27	TRBD1
CASKRDSNEKLFF	TGCGCCAGCAAGAGGGACAGTAATGAAAAACTGTTTTTT	NA	TRBJ1-4	TRBV5-1	TRBD1
CASSISGTGAREAFF	TGTGCCAGTAGTATCTCCGGGACAGGGGCCCGGGAAGCTTTCTTT	NA	TRBJ1-1	TRBV19	TRBD1
CASSSPGGGLGEKLFF	TGTGCCAGCAGTTCCCCGGGGGGGGGCCTAGGAGAAAAACTGTTTTTT	NA	TRBJ1-4	TRBV6-5	NA
CASSKAGANTGELFF	TGTGCCAGCAGTAAAGCAGGGGCTAACACCGGGGAGCTGTTTTTT	NA	TRBJ2-2	TRBV6-1	NA
CASRRDLGQGTSYGYTF	TGTGCCAGTAGGAGGGACTTGGGACAGGGGACGAGCTATGGCTACACCTTC	NA	TRBJ1-2	TRBV19	TRBD1
CASSDSSGGIDYGYTF	TGTGCCAGCAGTGACTCGAGCGGAGGGATTGACTATGGCTACACCTTC	NA	TRBJ1-2	TRBV6-4	NA
CASSYSSGQLNQPQHF	TGTGCCAGCAGTTATAGTTCGGGACAGCTCAATCAGCCCCAGCATTTT	few	TRBJ1-5	TRBV6-2/TRBV6-3	TRBD1
CASSIQPSGRDEQFF	TGTGCCAGTAGTATCCAGCCTAGCGGGAGAGATGAGCAGTTCTTC	once	TRBJ2-1	TRBV19	TRBD2
CASSLVTPEITEAFF	TGCGCCAGCAGCTTGGTAACACCGGAGATAACTGAAGCTTTCTTT	NA	TRBJ1-1	TRBV5-1	NA